What follows describes a single T cell receptor (beta chain). Its antigen is currently unknown. PCR employed 60 Vbeta and 13 Jbeta primers. Only in-frame clones appear in the TCRdb table, and some are missing; sequencing was by immunoSEQ multiplex PCR. The data hold about 98,000 clones, with 75% to 85% observed a single time. These data belong to a study of cytomegalovirus exposure and HLA in healthy donors. General study findings and limits: A missense variant in DCLRE1C was later tied to TCR beta V- and J-gene trimming.

The CDR3 has 12 amino acids. Germline V CDR1 and CDR2: SGHKS, YYEKEE (reference sequence). Trimming took off 1 base at V and 6 bases at J, with 4 bases between the two ends. Sequences were obtained from PBMCs. The chain recombines TRBV5-5 with TRBJ1-4; D is unclear. This sequence originates from a man between 18 and 29 years old in good health and CMV-seropositive. CDR3 protein: CASSLLDEKLFF. The CDR3 coding sequence is TGTGCCAGCAGCTTGCTCGATGAAAAACTGTTTTTT.